The rows below give T cell receptor beta chains drawn from one sample of a study of technical replicates of blood from several donors. The repertoire was sequenced with immunoSEQ multiplex PCR; TCRdb's copy has only in-frame clones and lacks some. The profile shows approximately 79,000 clones, approximately 96% of them singletons. Sequencing used T cells isolated from PBMCs. These receptors originate from a human donor in good health. CDR3s include the opening cysteine and the closing phenylalanine or tryptophan. The order of the fields is D gene, CDR3 length, J gene, V gene, clone size, CDR3 protein, CDR3 DNA. A D gene is named only where the DNA matches it firmly. Part of the rows lack a size; the others show once, few, many or a class for expanded clones.

>.|13|TRBJ1-2|TRBV9|.
CASSGGLLGGYTF
TGTGCCAGCAGCGGCGGACTATTGGGGGGCTACACCTTC
>TRBD1|12|TRBJ1-2|TRBV18|.
CASSLQGYGYTF
TGTGCCAGCTCACTACAGGGGTATGGCTACACCTTC
>TRBD2|14|TRBJ2-7|TRBV6-6|.
CASRPPGGPGEQYF
TGTGCCAGCAGGCCCCCGGGAGGGCCTGGCGAGCAGTACTTC
>.|13|TRBJ1-1|TRBV13|.
CASSLSPPGEAFF
TGTGCCAGCAGCTTATCTCCCCCGGGTGAAGCTTTCTTT
>TRBD2|13|TRBJ2-7|TRBV4-1|.
CASSQDNQREIYF
TGCGCCAGCAGCCAAGATAACCAGCGGGAGATATACTTC
>.|14|TRBJ1-2|TRBV10-3|.
CAISDNTVSYGYTF
TGTGCCATCAGTGACAATACAGTCTCCTATGGCTACACCTTC
>.|12|TRBJ2-1|TRBV2|.
CASNLARSEQFF
TGTGCCAGCAACCTAGCGAGGAGTGAGCAGTTCTTC
>.|15|TRBJ1-2|TRBV27|.
CASSGTAVANYGYTF
TGTGCCAGCAGCGGGACTGCGGTAGCTAACTATGGCTACACCTTC
>TRBD2|15|TRBJ2-3|TRBV9|.
CASSVLLAGGDTQYF
TGTGCCAGCAGCGTCCTACTAGCGGGAGGTGATACGCAGTATTTT
>.|14|TRBJ2-5|TRBV4-1|.
CASSQDAPSETQYF
TGCGCCAGCAGCCAAGACGCGCCCTCTGAGACCCAGTACTTC
>.|13|TRBJ2-7|TRBV19|.
CASSISGSYEQYF
TGTGCCAGTAGTATTTCGGGGTCCTACGAGCAGTACTTC
>.|15|TRBJ2-1|TRBV11-3|.
CASSLNRGSYNEQFF
TGTGCCAGCAGCTTAAATCGGGGGTCATACAATGAGCAGTTCTTC
>TRBD1|16|TRBJ1-4|TRBV14|.
CASSQRFGTENEKLFF
TGTGCCAGCAGCCAAAGGTTCGGGACAGAGAATGAAAAACTGTTTTTT
>.|14|TRBJ2-2|TRBV6-4|.
CASKTDLNTGELFF
TGTGCCAGCAAGACAGACCTGAACACCGGGGAGCTGTTTTTT
>.|14|TRBJ1-3|TRBV6-1|.
CASSVSGTRNTIYF
TGTGCCAGCAGTGTAAGCGGAACTAGAAACACCATATATTTT
>TRBD2|17|TRBJ2-1|TRBV28|.
CASSSVVGAGDRDEQFF
TGTGCCAGCAGTTCCGTGGTGGGAGCGGGAGATAGAGATGAGCAGTTCTTC
>TRBD1|15|TRBJ1-1|TRBV10-2|.
CASSRPGQGTAEAFF
TGCGCCAGCAGTAGACCGGGACAGGGAACGGCTGAAGCTTTCTTT
>.|16|TRBJ2-7|TRBV10-3|.
CAISESTGRFSYEQYF
TGTGCCATCAGTGAGTCGACTGGTCGGTTCTCCTACGAGCAGTACTTC
>TRBD2|15|TRBJ2-7|TRBV6-5|few
CASSYEASGSYEQYF
TGTGCCAGCAGTTACGAAGCTAGCGGCTCCTACGAGCAGTACTTC
>TRBD2|16|TRBJ2-1|TRBV7-9|.
CASSLGTSGRGNEQFF
TGTGCCAGCAGCCTCGGGACTAGCGGGAGGGGCAATGAGCAGTTCTTC
>.|14|TRBJ2-7|TRBV29-1|.
CSVRHAERAYEQYF
TGCAGCGTCCGACATGCAGAGCGGGCCTACGAGCAGTACTTC
>.|19|TRBJ2-1|TRBV5-1|.
CASSLLGPPPQDSYNEQFF
TGCGCCAGCAGCCTACTAGGCCCTCCCCCGCAGGATTCCTACAATGAGCAGTTCTTC
>TRBD1|15|TRBJ2-1|TRBV14|.
CASSRDREFGDEQFF
TGTGCCAGCAGCCGGGACAGGGAGTTTGGGGATGAGCAGTTCTTC
>TRBD1|14|TRBJ2-2|TRBV27|.
CASSNRGNTGELFF
TGTGCCAGCTCCAACAGGGGTAACACCGGGGAGCTGTTTTTT
>TRBD1|17|TRBJ1-2|TRBV4-3|.
CASSRSHRSPGGSGYTF
TGCGCCAGCAGCCGGAGTCATCGATCGCCAGGGGGAAGTGGCTACACCTTC
>TRBD1|14|TRBJ1-1|TRBV7-9|.
CASSRVQGASEAFF
TGTGCCAGCAGCCGTGTTCAGGGGGCTTCAGAAGCTTTCTTT
>.|15|TRBJ1-1|TRBV9|.
CASSVISDPNTEAFF
TGTGCCAGCAGCGTAATTAGTGATCCGAACACTGAAGCTTTCTTT